This T cell receptor (beta chain) was captured in a study of cytomegalovirus exposure and HLA in healthy donors. On this clone: Its antigen remains unidentified.

Overall study results and limits: In a later analysis, compared with equally common non-associated chains, HLA-associated beta chains were more expanded.

The PCR ran on 60 Vbeta and 13 Jbeta primers. Assay: immunoSEQ multiplex PCR; the TCRdb copy retains only in-frame clones and omits some. The sample holds tens of thousands of clones, just under 80% seen once. The receptor was derived from a man aged 40-49 years in good health and CMV-seronegative. The sequenced sample was PBMCs.

CDR3 residues: CASSQVSTMQGEQYF. CDR3 DNA: TGTGCCAGCAGCCAAGTTTCCACAATGCAGGGCGAGCAGTACTTC. This rearrangement joins TRBV14 to TRBJ2-7, with D possibly being TRBD1 (5 bases). Germline V CDR1 and CDR2: SGHDN, FVKESK. This CDR3 comprises 15 residues. V was clipped by 1 base and J by 6 bases, with 16 bases between them.